A single sample gave rise to the 5 T cell receptor beta chains below, sequenced in a study of T cells after yellow fever vaccination. One entry per CDR3 protein results from TCRdb running MiXCR on the 5' RACE reads. The data show 450,000 to 550,000 distinct CDR3 sequences, roughly 22% seen once. This material consisted of PBMCs, taken 21 days after the first yellow fever vaccination. These receptors all come from a man between 18 and 29 years old who received the YFV17D yellow fever vaccine.

The chain is built from TRBV5-1 and TRBJ2-7, with a possible D match to TRBD2 (6 bases). Trimming shortened V by 0 bases and J by 6 bases, and 16 bases separated the two germline ends. CDR3 size: 15 residues. The V gene's germline CDR1 is SGHRS and CDR2 YFSETQ. The DNA for the CDR3 is TGCGCCAGCAGCTTGGCCGGTCTAGCGTCTGCCGAGCAGTACTTC. Translation gives CASSLAGLASAEQYF.

This chain connects TRBV11-2 to TRBJ2-1; TRBD2 might be the D (6 bases). Germline V gives CDR1 SGHAT, CDR2 FQNNGV. The V end was cut by 2 bases, the J end by 6 bases, with 17 bases between. CDR3 length: 16 amino acids. The CDR3 is CASSLSVSGGSNEQFF. CDR3 in DNA: TGTGCCAGCAGCTTATCCGTATCTGGGGGGAGCAATGAGCAGTTCTTC.

The chain carries TRBV7-2 and TRBJ2-3; no clear D gene. V was clipped by 5 bases and J by 4 bases, with 10 bases between them. Germline V gene lookup returns CDR1 SGHTA and CDR2 FQGNSA. The CDR3 has 13 amino acids. CDR3 coding DNA: TGTGCCAGCAGCCTGAACGTCCCAGATACGCAGTATTTT. Translating it yields CASSLNVPDTQYF.

This clonotype appeared a few times. The chain joins TRBV5-5 to TRBJ2-7; 8 bases map to TRBD2. The CDR3 loop spans 16 amino acids. Trimming cost V 4 bases and J 4 bases; bases outside gene matches: 13. Germline-derived CDR1 and CDR2 are SGHKS and YYEKEE (reference sequence). The CDR3 here is CASSPGWGTRGYEQYF. The DNA for the CDR3 is TGTGCCAGCAGCCCAGGTTGGGGGACTAGGGGGTACGAGCAGTACTTC.

This sequence joins TRBV5-1 and TRBJ2-4, with 9 bases identical to TRBD1. CDR1 SGHRS and CDR2 YFSETQ come from the germline V gene. There are 15 residues in the CDR3. After removal of 2 bases from V and 8 bases from J, the junction contained 8 bases not matched to a gene. The CDR3 nucleotides are TGCGCCAGCAGCTTTGGGGACAGGGAATTGGACATTCAGTACTTC. Its protein is CASSFGDRELDIQYF.